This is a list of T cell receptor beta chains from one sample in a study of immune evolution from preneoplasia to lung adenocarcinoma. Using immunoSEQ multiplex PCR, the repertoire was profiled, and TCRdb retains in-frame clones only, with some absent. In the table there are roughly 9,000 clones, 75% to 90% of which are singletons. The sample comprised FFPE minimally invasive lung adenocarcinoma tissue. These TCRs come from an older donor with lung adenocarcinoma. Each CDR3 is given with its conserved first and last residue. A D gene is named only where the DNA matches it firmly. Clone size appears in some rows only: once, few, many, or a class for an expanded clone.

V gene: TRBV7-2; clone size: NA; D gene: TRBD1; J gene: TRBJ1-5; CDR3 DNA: TGTGCCAGCAGCTCCACAGGGGGCCAGCCCCAGCATTTT; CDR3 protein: CASSSTGGQPQHF
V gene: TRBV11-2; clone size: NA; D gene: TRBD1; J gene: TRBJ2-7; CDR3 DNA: TGTGCCAGCAGCCCAAACGGACAGGGGGGAGGCGAGCAGTACTTC; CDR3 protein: CASSPNGQGGGEQYF
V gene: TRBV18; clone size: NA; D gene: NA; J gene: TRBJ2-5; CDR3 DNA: TGTGCCAGCTCACCGGAGTCGTACCAAGAGACCCAGTACTTC; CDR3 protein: CASSPESYQETQYF
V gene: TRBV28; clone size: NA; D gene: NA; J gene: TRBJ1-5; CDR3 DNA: TGTGCCAGCAGTTTTCTGGAGGTGGGTCAGCCCCAGCATTTT; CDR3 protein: CASSFLEVGQPQHF
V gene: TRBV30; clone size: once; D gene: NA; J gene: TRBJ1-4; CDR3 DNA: TGTGCCTTCCTAGGAGGGGCTGGTGAAAAACTGTTTTTT; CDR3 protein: CAFLGGAGEKLFF
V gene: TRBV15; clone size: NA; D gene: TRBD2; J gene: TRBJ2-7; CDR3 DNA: TGTGCCACCAGCAGAACAAGGACTAGCGGGAGATACTTC; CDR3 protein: CATSRTRTSGRYF
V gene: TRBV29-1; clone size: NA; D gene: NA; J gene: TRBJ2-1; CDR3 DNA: TGCAGCGTTGAAAAGACAGGCCGGTTCGCGCAGTTCTTC; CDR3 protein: CSVEKTGRFAQFF
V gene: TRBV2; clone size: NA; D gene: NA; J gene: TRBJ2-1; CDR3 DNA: TGTGCCAGCAGTCCTAGGACCCGCCCGCCCGAGCAGTTCTTC; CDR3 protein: CASSPRTRPPEQFF
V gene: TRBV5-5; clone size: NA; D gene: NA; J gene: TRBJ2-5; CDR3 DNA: TGTGCCAGCAGCAGCGGGACAGTTGGTCGGGAGACCCAGTACTTC; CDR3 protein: CASSSGTVGRETQYF
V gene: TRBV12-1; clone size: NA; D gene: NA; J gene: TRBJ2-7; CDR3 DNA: TGTGCCAGCAGCTTTGAAGGGACAGGCAAATGTTCCGGCTACGAGCAGTACTTC; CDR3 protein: CASSFEGTGKCSGYEQYF
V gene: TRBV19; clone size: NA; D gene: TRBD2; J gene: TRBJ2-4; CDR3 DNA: TGTGCCAGTAGTATCAGACGGCTAGCGGGGGAGCTAGCCAAAAACATTCAGTACTTC; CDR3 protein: CASSIRRLAGELAKNIQYF
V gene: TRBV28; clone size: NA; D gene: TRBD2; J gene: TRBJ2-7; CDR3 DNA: TGTGCCAGCAAGGGAGGGGTCGGTTCCTACGAGCAGTACTTC; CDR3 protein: CASKGGVGSYEQYF
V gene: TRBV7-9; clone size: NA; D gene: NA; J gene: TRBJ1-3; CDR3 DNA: TGTGCCAGCAGCTATCCGGGCGCTGGAAACACCATATATTTT; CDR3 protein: CASSYPGAGNTIYF
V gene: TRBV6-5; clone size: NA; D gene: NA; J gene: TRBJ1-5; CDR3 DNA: TGTGCCAGCAGTTACAATAGCAATCAGCCCCAGCATTTT; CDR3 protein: CASSYNSNQPQHF
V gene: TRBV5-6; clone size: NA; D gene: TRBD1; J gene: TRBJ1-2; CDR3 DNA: TGTGCCAGCAGCTTGCCAGGGGGCTATGGCTACACCTTC; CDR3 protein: CASSLPGGYGYTF
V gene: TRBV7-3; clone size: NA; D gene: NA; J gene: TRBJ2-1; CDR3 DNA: TGTGCCAGCAGCTTAACAAACGTCCATGAGCAGTTCTTC; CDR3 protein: CASSLTNVHEQFF
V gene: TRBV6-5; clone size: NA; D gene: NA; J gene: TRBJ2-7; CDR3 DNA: TGTGCCAGCAGGAACAGGGTTAGGCGCTCCTACGAGCAGTACTTC; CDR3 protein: CASRNRVRRSYEQYF
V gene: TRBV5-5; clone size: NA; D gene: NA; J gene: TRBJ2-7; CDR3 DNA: TGTGCCAGCAGCTTGGGGCTAGCCGGGGAGCAGTACTTC; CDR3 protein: CASSLGLAGEQYF
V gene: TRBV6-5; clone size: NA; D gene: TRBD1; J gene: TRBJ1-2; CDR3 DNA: TGTGCCAGCAGTGCCGGGACAGGGATTTATGGCTACACCTTC; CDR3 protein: CASSAGTGIYGYTF
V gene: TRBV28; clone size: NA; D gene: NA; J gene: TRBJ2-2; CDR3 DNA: TGTGCCAGCAACGGGGGAGGTACCGGGGAGCTGTTTTTT; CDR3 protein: CASNGGGTGELFF
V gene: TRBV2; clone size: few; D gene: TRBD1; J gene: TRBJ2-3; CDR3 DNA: TGTGCCAGCAGCCTCGGACAGGGAGCGGATACGCAGTATTTT; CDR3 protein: CASSLGQGADTQYF
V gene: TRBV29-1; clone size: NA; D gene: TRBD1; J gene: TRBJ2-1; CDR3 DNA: TGCAGCGTTGAACCGAAGGGGGCTTACAATGAGCAGTTCTTC; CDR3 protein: CSVEPKGAYNEQFF
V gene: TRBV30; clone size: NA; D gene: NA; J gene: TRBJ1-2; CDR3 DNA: TGTGCCTGGAGTGTATTTGAAGGGGGGGCGAAGGGCTACACCTTC; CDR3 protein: CAWSVFEGGAKGYTF
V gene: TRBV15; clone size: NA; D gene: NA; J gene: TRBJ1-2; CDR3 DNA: TGTGCCACCAGCAGAGATGGGGTGGGGGAGTTTGGCTACACCTTC; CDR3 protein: CATSRDGVGEFGYTF
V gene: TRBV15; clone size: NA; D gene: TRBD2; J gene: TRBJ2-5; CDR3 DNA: TGTGCCACCAGCAGGACTAGCGGGAGTTCGATTAGAGAGACCCAGTACTTC; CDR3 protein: CATSRTSGSSIRETQYF
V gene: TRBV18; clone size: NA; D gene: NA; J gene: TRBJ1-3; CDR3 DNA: TGTGCCAGCTCACCACGGGGCGACTCTGGAAACACCATATATTTT; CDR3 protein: CASSPRGDSGNTIYF
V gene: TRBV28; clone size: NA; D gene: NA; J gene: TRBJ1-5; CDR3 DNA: TGTGCCAGCAGTTTGGTGTCAGGAGGGGGTCAGCCCCAGCATTTT; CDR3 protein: CASSLVSGGGQPQHF
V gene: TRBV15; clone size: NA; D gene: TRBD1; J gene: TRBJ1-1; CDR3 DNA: TGTGCCACCAGCTGGGACAGGGGATCTGAAGCTTTCTTT; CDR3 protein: CATSWDRGSEAFF
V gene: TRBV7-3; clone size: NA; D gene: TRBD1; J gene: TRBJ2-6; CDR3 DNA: TGTGCCAGCAGCCCGAAAGCAAAGACAGGGTATAGCTCTGGGGCCAACGTCCTGACTTTC; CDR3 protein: CASSPKAKTGYSSGANVLTF
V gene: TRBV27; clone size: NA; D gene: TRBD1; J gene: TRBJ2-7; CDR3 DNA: TGTGCCAGCAGTTTACGGGTGGGACAGGGATGGGGAAGTAAGTCCTACGAGCAGTACTTC; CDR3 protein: CASSLRVGQGWGSKSYEQYF
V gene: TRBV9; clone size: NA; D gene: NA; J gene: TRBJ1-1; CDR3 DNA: TGTGCCAGCAGCGTAGAATTGTTCCTGACTGAGAACACTGAAGCTTTCTTT; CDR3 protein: CASSVELFLTENTEAFF
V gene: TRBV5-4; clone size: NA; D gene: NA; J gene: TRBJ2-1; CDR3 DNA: TGTGCCAGCAGCTTGATGTTCAACAATGAGCAGTTCTTC; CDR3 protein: CASSLMFNNEQFF
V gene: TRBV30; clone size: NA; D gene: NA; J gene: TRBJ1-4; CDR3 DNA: TGTGCCTGGAGTCGAAGTGGGACTACCTTTAATGAAAAACTGTTTTTT; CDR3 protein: CAWSRSGTTFNEKLFF
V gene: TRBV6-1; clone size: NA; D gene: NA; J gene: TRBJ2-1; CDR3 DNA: TGTGCCAGCATTGAAACGGGCCGGGGGTCCAATGAGCAGTTCTTC; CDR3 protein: CASIETGRGSNEQFF
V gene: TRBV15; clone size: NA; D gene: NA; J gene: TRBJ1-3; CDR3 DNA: TGTGCCACCAGCAGAGATCTGAGATCCCGCTCTGGAAACACCATATATTTT; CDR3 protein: CATSRDLRSRSGNTIYF
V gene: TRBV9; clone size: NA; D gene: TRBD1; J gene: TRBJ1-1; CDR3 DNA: TGTGCCAGCAGCGTCCGGGACAGGAACACTGAAGCTTTCTTT; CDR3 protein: CASSVRDRNTEAFF
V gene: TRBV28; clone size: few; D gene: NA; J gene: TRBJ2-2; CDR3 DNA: TGTGCCAGCAGTTTCCCCTACTACAAGAAGGGCACCGGGGAGCTGTTTTTT; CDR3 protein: CASSFPYYKKGTGELFF
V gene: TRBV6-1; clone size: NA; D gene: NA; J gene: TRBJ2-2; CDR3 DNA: TGTGCCAGCAGTGATTACAGCCCCGGGGAGCTGTTTTTT; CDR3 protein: CASSDYSPGELFF
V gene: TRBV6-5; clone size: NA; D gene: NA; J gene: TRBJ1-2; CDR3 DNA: TGTGCCAGCAACCCCGCAACAGGAAAATATGGCTACACCTTC; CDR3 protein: CASNPATGKYGYTF